The subject of this entry is one TCR beta chain. Its antigen is undetermined. These data come from a study of T cell repertoires in cytomegalovirus infection. At the level of the study: Both recently identified HLA-C-restricted and well-studied HLA-B-restricted CMV epitopes were used in the study. Both a matching HLA type and CMV infection were indicated by public TCR beta signatures. The study's findings and limits: In two of eight donors, the top clonotype was HLA-C-restricted CMV-specific.

This CDR3 has 16 residues. V was trimmed by 7 bases and J by 3 bases, leaving 21 bases between them. The germline CDR1 and CDR2 sequences are LNHDA and SQIVND (reference sequence). From the reads, TCRdb called clonotypes with MiXCR, one entry per CDR3 protein. The sample consists of over 250,000 distinct CDR3 sequences, under 25% of them appearing once. The J gene is TRBJ1-1, the V gene TRBV19; no clear D gene. Material: cultured PBMCs, obtained from culture after CMV antigen stimulation. The clonotype originates from a human donor in good health (CMV status not recorded). Some clones in this sample may be carry-over from other donors' samples. The CDR3 sequence is CASNKALGGRDTEAFF. The CDR3 DNA follows: TGTGCCAGTAATAAGGCCCTAGGAGGTAGGGACACTGAAGCTTTCTTT.